Listed below are T cell receptor beta chains from one sample, sequenced in a study of PD-1 blockade in mismatch repair-deficient tumors. Produced via immunoSEQ multiplex PCR; TCRdb's table is partial and in-frame only. The sample yields 76,000 or so clones, roughly 80% seen once. The sequencing used peripheral blood, collected 44 weeks after starting pembrolizumab. The receptors derive from an adult with mismatch repair-deficient cancer. Both conserved end residues are part of each CDR3. D genes are given only for firm matches.

V gene: TRBV5-4; J gene: TRBJ2-3; D gene: -; CDR3 DNA: TGTGCCAGCAGCTTTATCGGAGACACAGATACGCAGTATTTT; CDR3 protein: CASSFIGDTDTQYF
V gene: TRBV27; J gene: TRBJ2-1; D gene: -; CDR3 DNA: TGTGCCAGCAGTTCCGGGGGCACCTACAATGAGCAGTTCTTC; CDR3 protein: CASSSGGTYNEQFF
V gene: TRBV2; J gene: TRBJ1-1; D gene: -; CDR3 DNA: TGTGCCAGCGCCCCATCTATAGACAGGAACACTGAAGCTTTCTTT; CDR3 protein: CASAPSIDRNTEAFF
V gene: TRBV27; J gene: TRBJ1-5; D gene: -; CDR3 DNA: TGTGCCAGCACCTCATTACAGAACCACCTCTATAGCAATCAGCCCCAGCATTTT; CDR3 protein: CASTSLQNHLYSNQPQHF
V gene: TRBV5-4; J gene: TRBJ1-2; D gene: -; CDR3 DNA: TGTGCCAGCAGCGACCGGAAATCCTATGGCTACACCTTC; CDR3 protein: CASSDRKSYGYTF
V gene: TRBV11-3; J gene: TRBJ1-5; D gene: -; CDR3 DNA: TGTGCCAGCAGCTTAGGGGAGAGATCGGCGGGAGGCAATCAGCCCCAGCATTTT; CDR3 protein: CASSLGERSAGGNQPQHF
V gene: TRBV18; J gene: TRBJ2-3; D gene: -; CDR3 DNA: TGTGCCAGCTCACCAATAGCGGAGCCCACAGATACGCAGTATTTT; CDR3 protein: CASSPIAEPTDTQYF
V gene: TRBV14; J gene: TRBJ2-1; D gene: -; CDR3 DNA: TGTGCCAGCAGCCAAGATTCGGGCAGGCCGAAGTTCTTC; CDR3 protein: CASSQDSGRPKFF
V gene: TRBV6-5; J gene: TRBJ1-5; D gene: -; CDR3 DNA: TGTGCCAGCAGTTCCCGTGGAGCAGTGGGTCAGCCCCAGCATTTT; CDR3 protein: CASSSRGAVGQPQHF
V gene: TRBV18; J gene: TRBJ2-7; D gene: TRBD1; CDR3 DNA: TGTGCCAGCTCACCGGGGACAGGCCTCTCCTACGAGCAGTACTTC; CDR3 protein: CASSPGTGLSYEQYF